Below, 18 T cell receptor beta chains from the same sample are listed, as sequenced in a study of T cells in Graves' hyperthyroidism and ophthalmopathy (dated by TCRdb to the late 2010s). Library preparation used multiplex PCR. The listed sequencing device is Illumina HiSeq 2000. The TCR beta CDR3 regions were amplified from RNA transcripts. A first-round RT-PCR of the TCR CDR3 used the HTBI primer set with the Qiagen OneStep RT-PCR kit. The raw public data were reprocessed by TCRdb itself: fastp quality trimming at Q25, MiXCR clonotype calling, in-frame beta chains only. Each entry merges the rows of one CDR3 protein and shows their most common DNA and genes. This sample is represented by about 400,000 distinct CDR3 sequences; 13% of them were singletons. The ten biggest clones cover less than 10% of the sample. The sequenced sample consisted of blood. Receptor source: a woman between 18 and 30 years old with Graves' hyperthyroidism.

This clonotype was observed a few times. The gene calls are TRBV6-2 or TRBV6-3 and TRBJ2-5; D is uncertain. Germline lookup yields CDR1 MNHEY and CDR2 SVGEGT. CDR3 size: 12 residues. The V end was cut by 7 bases, the J end by 13 bases, with 19 bases between. The CDR3 bases are TGTGCCAGCAACAAGGATGGGGTTAGTCCGTACTTC. Translation gives CASNKDGVSPYF.

This clonotype was recorded at least ten times. V gene TRBV6-5 combines with J gene TRBJ1-2, with TRBD1 identical over 7 bases. This CDR3 is built from 16 residues. Germline V gene lookup returns CDR1 MNHEY and CDR2 SVGAGI. The V segment lost 1 base and the J segment 4 bases; nucleotides outside the gene matches: 9. CDR3 bases: TGTGCCAGCAGTTACTTCCGGACGGGACAGTCCTATGGCTACACCTTC. Translating gives CASSYFRTGQSYGYTF.

In regard to this clonotype: Lacking the conserved final phenylalanine or tryptophan, this CDR3 likely reflects a read error. Here the CDR3 DNA reads TGTGCCAGCAGCCTAGATTGGTCGACCGGGGAGCTGTTTCTT. This codes for CASSLDWSTGELFL. V gene TRBV7-2 combines with J gene TRBJ2-2; D not certain. The germline CDR1 and CDR2 sequences are SGHTA and FQGNSA. The CDR3 runs to 14 residues. Deletions cut 5 bases from V and 5 bases from J, with 12 bases between.

This clonotype has ten or more counts. The CDR3, as DNA: TGTGCCAGCAGACGGACAGGAGGTAGCAATCAGCCCCAGCATTTT. This codes for CASRRTGGSNQPQHF. The rearrangement uses TRBV6-1 and TRBJ1-5; TRBD1 matches 7 bases. The V segment lost 6 bases and the J segment 0 bases; nucleotides outside the gene matches: 5. This CDR3 comprises 15 residues. Germline lookup yields CDR1 MNHNS and CDR2 SASEGT.

This clonotype was seen many times. The chain recombines TRBV5-1 with TRBJ1-2; possibly TRBD1 for D (5 bases). The V gene lost 0 bases and the J gene lost 6 bases, with 12 bases spanning the gap. This CDR3 comprises 14 residues. From germline, CDR1 is SGHRS and CDR2 YFSETQ. CDR3 in amino acids: CASSLGGVLDGYTF. The DNA for the CDR3 is TGCGCCAGCAGCTTGGGGGGGGTTTTAGATGGCTACACCTTC.

This clonotype was picked up a small number of times. This rearrangement joins TRBV3-1 to TRBJ2-1; D is perhaps TRBD1 or TRBD2 (5 bases each). The germline CDR1 and CDR2 sequences are LGHDT and YNNKEL (reference sequence). Deletions cut 4 bases from V and 10 bases from J, with 20 bases between. CDR3 length: 15 amino acids. In nucleotides, the CDR3 is TGTGCCAGCAGCCGGGGGAGCGGCTCGTACGGGGAGCAGTTCTTC. Translating gives CASSRGSGSYGEQFF.

This clonotype has a count of ten or more. The chain is built from TRBV5-1 and TRBJ2-7; TRBD1 is a possible D gene (5 bases). The CDR3 runs 12 residues. Germline CDR1 and CDR2: SGHRS and YFSETQ. V gave up 6 bases and J gave up 2 bases, with 9 bases separating them. This CDR3 is CASMDTPYEQYF. The CDR3 nucleotides read TGCGCCAGCATGGACACCCCCTACGAGCAGTACTTC. The full variable domain, rest sourced from reference TRBV5-1 and TRBJ2-7, is KAGVTQTPRYLIKTRGQQVTLSCSPISGHRSVSWYQQTPGQGLQFLFEYFSETQRNKGNFPGRFSGRQFSNSRSEMNVSTLELGDSALYLCASMDTPYEQYFGPGTRLTVT.

This clonotype was counted between two and nine times. The chain links TRBV5-1 to TRBJ1-5, with D unclear. Trimming removed 0 bases at V and 6 bases at J, with 7 bases between. The CDR3 totals 13 residues. Germline-derived CDR1 and CDR2 are SGHRS and YFSETQ. CDR3 DNA sequence: TGCGCCAGCAGCTTGGGATGGGGTCAGCCCCAGCATTTT. Encoded protein: CASSLGWGQPQHF. The variable domain in full, completed from reference TRBV5-1 and TRBJ1-5, reads KAGVTQTPRYLIKTRGQQVTLSCSPISGHRSVSWYQQTPGQGLQFLFEYFSETQRNKGNFPGRFSGRQFSNSRSEMNVSTLELGDSALYLCASSLGWGQPQHFGDGTRLSIL.

The table lists this clonotype with many counts. The rearrangement joins TRBV28 to TRBJ1-4; D gene ambiguous. The CDR3 length is 14 residues. The germline CDR1 and CDR2 sequences are MDHEN and SYDVKM. Between the trimmed V and J ends, which lost 5 bases and 5 bases, there was a span of 12 bases. The CDR3 protein is CASSGDGSNEKLFF. CDR3 bases: TGTGCCAGCAGTGGGGATGGTTCGAATGAAAAACTGTTTTTT.

The rearrangement joins TRBV6-1 to TRBJ2-1; D might be TRBD1 (6 bases). Germline CDR1 reads MNHNS; CDR2 reads SASEGT. V was pared by 6 bases and J by 7 bases, with 16 bases between. This CDR3 comprises 14 residues. CDR3 in amino acids: CASRNRELMNEQFF. CDR3 sequence (DNA): TGTGCCAGCAGAAACAGGGAGTTGATGAATGAGCAGTTCTTC.

This clonotype showed up many times. The V call is TRBV28, the J call TRBJ2-5; 7 bases map to TRBD1. The germline V gene encodes CDR1 MDHEN and CDR2 SYDVKM. CDR3 size: 17 residues. V lost 4 bases and J lost 0; bases outside the gene matches: 11. Written as DNA, the CDR3 is TGTGCCAGCAGTTCGGGACAGAGCTTCCAGTACCAAGAGACCCAGTACTTC. The encoded protein is CASSSGQSFQYQETQYF.

This clonotype was seen repeatedly, ten times or more. The chain has TRBV5-6 and TRBJ2-3; 8 bases align to TRBD2. The CDR3 runs 15 residues. CDR1 is SGHDT and CDR2 is YYEEEE in the germline V gene. V shed 0 bases, J shed 3 bases, and the junction held 3 bases outside the gene matches. The CDR3, as DNA: TGTGCCAGCAGCTTGGCTACGGGAGGGACAGATACGCAGTATTTT. This codes for CASSLATGGTDTQYF. The full variable domain, with the rest looked up from reference TRBV5-6 and TRBJ2-3, is DAGVTQSPTHLIKTRGQQVTLRCSPKSGHDTVSWYQQALGQGPQFIFQYYEEEERQRGNFPDRFSGHQFPNYSSELNVNALLLGDSALYLCASSLATGGTDTQYFGPGTRLTVL.

The rearrangement links TRBV5-1 to TRBJ2-5; TRBD2 agrees at 14 bases. Germline trimming cut 4 bases from V and 13 bases from J; bases unmatched to any gene: 15. This CDR3 has 16 amino acids. Germline V gives CDR1 SGHRS, CDR2 YFSETQ. CDR3 nucleotide sequence: TGCGCCAGCAGCAAAACTCCGGGACTAGCGGGGGACCCCCCGTACTTC. Protein: CASSKTPGLAGDPPYF.

There are many counts of this clonotype. V usage is TRBV28 and J usage is TRBJ1-3, with no clear D. Trimming removed 8 bases at V and 0 bases at J, with 11 bases between. This CDR3 region has 14 residues. CDR1 MDHEN and CDR2 SYDVKM come from the germline V gene. For the CDR3, the DNA is TGTGCCAGCGACGGCCGTATCTCTGGAAACACCATATATTTT. Translation: CASDGRISGNTIYF.

This clonotype was recorded a few times. The J gene is TRBJ1-2, the V gene TRBV20-1, with 10 bases aligning to TRBD1. J gave up 5 bases and V 3 bases, and 6 bases lay outside the gene matches. CDR3 length: 14 amino acids. The germline V gene has CDR1 DFQATT and CDR2 SNEGSKA (reference sequence). Here the CDR3 DNA reads TGCAGTGCTAGGGGGGACAGGGGTTCTTATGGCTACACCTTC. Translating it yields CSARGDRGSYGYTF.

This clonotype was detected ten times or more. The rearrangement joins TRBV14 to TRBJ1-1; D possibly corresponds to TRBD1 (5 bases). V dropped 4 bases and J dropped 1 base, with 16 bases sitting between them. Germline CDR1 reads SGHDN; CDR2 reads FVKESK. This CDR3 is 16 amino acids long. The CDR3 protein is CASSPLGQVGNTEAFF. CDR3 bases: TGTGCCAGCAGCCCCTTAGGACAAGTGGGGAACACTGAAGCTTTCTTT.

This rearrangement joins TRBV6-2 or TRBV6-3 to TRBJ2-7; 7 bases align to TRBD1. The germline gives CDR1 MNHEY, CDR2 SVGEGT. The CDR3 sequence is 15 residues long. The V gene end was trimmed by 3 bases and the J gene end by 3 bases; junction bases not matched to a gene: 8. CDR3 sequence (DNA): TGTGCCAGCAGTTATAAGGGGGCTGAAATCTACGAGCAGTACTTC. It codes for CASSYKGAEIYEQYF.

This clonotype was detected many times. The chain couples TRBV3-1 to TRBJ1-6, with 7 positions matching TRBD1. CDR1 and CDR2 (germline): LGHDT, YNNKEL (reference sequence). The CDR3 loop spans 13 amino acids. Germline trimming cut 0 bases from V and 10 bases from J; bases unmatched to any gene: 0. CDR3 in amino acids: CASSQETGSPLHF. DNA of the CDR3: TGTGCCAGCAGCCAAGAGACAGGGTCACCCCTCCACTTT.